What follows describes a single TCR beta chain. Its antigen is currently unknown. At one end, the junction sequence differs from germline, possibly due to a read error. The data were produced by immunoSEQ multiplex PCR, yet TCRdb's version contains in-frame clones alone and is incomplete. The sample shows 23,000 or so clones, 70% to 80% of them seen only once. CDR3 length: 15 amino acids. From germline, CDR1 is SSHAT and CDR2 FNYEAQ (reference sequence). Time point of the sample: cycle 4 day 1 (C4D1), after five to seven weeks of nivolumab. Brentuximab vedotin exposure varied, and every patient relapsed after autologous stem cell transplantation. This entry belongs to a study of PD-1 blockade in classical Hodgkin lymphoma. Study results and limitations: Significantly greater TCR diversity emerged by C4D1 in CD4+ cells but not CD8+ cells.

The input for sequencing was peripheral blood mononuclear cells (PBMCs), taken before the fourth cycle of nivolumab. The V call is TRBV7-7, the J call TRBJ2-2, with D unclear. This TCR came from a human donor with classical Hodgkin lymphoma. The DNA for the CDR3 is TGTGCTAGCAGCTTAGCCGACATAAACACCGGGGAGCTGTTTTTT. It is translated as CASSLADINTGELFF. The full variable domain, its missing parts supplied by reference TRBV7-7 and TRBJ2-2, is GAGVSQSPRYKVTKRGQDVTLRCDPISSHATLYWYQQALGQGPEFLTYFNYEAQPDKSGLPSDRFSAERPEGSISTLTIQRTEQRDSAMYRCASSLADINTGELFFGEGSRLTVL.